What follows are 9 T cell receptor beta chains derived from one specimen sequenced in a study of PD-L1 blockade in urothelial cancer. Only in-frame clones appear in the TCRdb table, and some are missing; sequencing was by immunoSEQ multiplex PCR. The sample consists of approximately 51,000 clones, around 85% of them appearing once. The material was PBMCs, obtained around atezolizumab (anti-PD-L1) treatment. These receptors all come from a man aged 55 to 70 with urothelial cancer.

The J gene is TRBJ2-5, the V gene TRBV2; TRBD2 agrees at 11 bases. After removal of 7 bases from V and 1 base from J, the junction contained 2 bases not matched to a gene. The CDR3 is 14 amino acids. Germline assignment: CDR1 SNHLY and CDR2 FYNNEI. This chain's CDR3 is CASTSGRFQETQYF. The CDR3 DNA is TGTGCCAGCACTAGCGGGAGGTTCCAAGAGACCCAGTACTTC.

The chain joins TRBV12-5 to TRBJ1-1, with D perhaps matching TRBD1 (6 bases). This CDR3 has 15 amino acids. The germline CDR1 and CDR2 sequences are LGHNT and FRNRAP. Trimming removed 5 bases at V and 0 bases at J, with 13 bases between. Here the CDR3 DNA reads TGTGCTAGTGGTCAGCCTAGGACAGTGAACACTGAAGCTTTCTTT. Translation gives CASGQPRTVNTEAFF. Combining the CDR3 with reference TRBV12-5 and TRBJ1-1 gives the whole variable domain DARVTQTPRHKVTEMGQEVTMRCQPILGHNTVFWYRQTMMQGLELLAYFRNRAPLDDSGMPKDRFSAEMPDATLATLKIQPSEPRDSAVYFCASGQPRTVNTEAFFGQGTRLTVV.

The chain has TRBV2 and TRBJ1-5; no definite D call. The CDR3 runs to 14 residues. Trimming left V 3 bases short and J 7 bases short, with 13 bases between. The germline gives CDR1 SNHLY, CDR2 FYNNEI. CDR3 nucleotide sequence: TGTGCCAGCAGTGATGCGTCCCCGAAGCAGCCCCAGCATTTT. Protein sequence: CASSDASPKQPQHF.

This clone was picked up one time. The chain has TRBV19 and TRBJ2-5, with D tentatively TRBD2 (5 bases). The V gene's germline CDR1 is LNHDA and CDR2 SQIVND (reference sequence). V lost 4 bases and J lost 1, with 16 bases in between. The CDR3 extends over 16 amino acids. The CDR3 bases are TGTGCCAGTAGTAGGATCGCAATGAGGGCCCAAGAGACCCAGTACTTC. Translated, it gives CASSRIAMRAQETQYF.

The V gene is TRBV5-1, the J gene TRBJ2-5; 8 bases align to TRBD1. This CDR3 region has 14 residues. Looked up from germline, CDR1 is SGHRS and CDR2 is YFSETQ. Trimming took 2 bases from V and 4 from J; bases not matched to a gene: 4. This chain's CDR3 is CASSFGQGTETQYF. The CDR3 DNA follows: TGCGCCAGCAGCTTTGGACAGGGAACAGAGACCCAGTACTTC.

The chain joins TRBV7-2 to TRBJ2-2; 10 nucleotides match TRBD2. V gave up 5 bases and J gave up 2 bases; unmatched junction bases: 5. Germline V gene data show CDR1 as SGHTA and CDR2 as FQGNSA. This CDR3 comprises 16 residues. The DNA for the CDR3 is TGTGCCAGCAGCAGACGGACTAGCGGAAACACCGGGGAGCTGTTTTTT. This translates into CASSRRTSGNTGELFF.

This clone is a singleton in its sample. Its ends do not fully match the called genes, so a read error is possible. For the CDR3, the DNA is TGTGCTAGCAGCTTAGATGAGAATTCACCCCTCCACTTT. Its protein is CASSLDENSPLHF. The V and J genes are TRBV7-7 and TRBJ1-6, with D hard to call. The CDR3 is 13 amino acids. Germline loops: CDR1 SSHAT, CDR2 FNYEAQ (reference sequence).

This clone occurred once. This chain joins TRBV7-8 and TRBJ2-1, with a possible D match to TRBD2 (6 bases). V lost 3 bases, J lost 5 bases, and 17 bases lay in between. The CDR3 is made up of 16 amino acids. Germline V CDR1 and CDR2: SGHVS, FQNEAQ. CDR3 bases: TGTGCCAGCAGCTTTCTAGGTAGCGGAGGGGACAATGAGCAGTTCTTC. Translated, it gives CASSFLGSGGDNEQFF.

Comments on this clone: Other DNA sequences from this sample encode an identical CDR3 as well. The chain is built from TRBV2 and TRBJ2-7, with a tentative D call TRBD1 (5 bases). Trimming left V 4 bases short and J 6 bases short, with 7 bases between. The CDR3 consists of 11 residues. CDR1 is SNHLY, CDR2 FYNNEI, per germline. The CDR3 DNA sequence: TGTGCCAGCAGTGCAGGGCGCGAGCAGTACTTC. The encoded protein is CASSAGREQYF.